This is a list of T cell receptor beta chains from one sample in a study of neurological immune-mediated disorders. TCRdb analysed the 5' RACE reads with MiXCR anew, one entry per CDR3 protein. The table has 70,000 to 95,000 distinct CDR3 sequences, 17% seen once. The material sequenced was PBMCs. The receptors here all came from a woman in her forties in good health. Both conserved end residues are part of each CDR3. The order of the fields is V gene, J gene, CDR3 protein.

V gene: TRBV4-3; J gene: TRBJ1-4; CDR3 protein: CASSQDRGPSNEKLFF
V gene: TRBV12-3/TRBV12-4; J gene: TRBJ1-1; CDR3 protein: CASSLEQGENTEAFF
V gene: TRBV5-1; J gene: TRBJ2-3; CDR3 protein: CASSRGWTTDTQYF
V gene: TRBV25-1; J gene: TRBJ2-7; CDR3 protein: CASSAPGGVHEQYF
V gene: TRBV6-2/TRBV6-3; J gene: TRBJ1-5; CDR3 protein: CASRVAEDSQPQHF
V gene: TRBV2; J gene: TRBJ2-5; CDR3 protein: CARRTEQETQYF
V gene: TRBV5-1; J gene: TRBJ1-4; CDR3 protein: CASSLGQGAKEKLFF
V gene: TRBV4-1; J gene: TRBJ2-5; CDR3 protein: CASSQDPPGVRPEQETQYF
V gene: TRBV20-1; J gene: TRBJ2-1; CDR3 protein: CSTSGARYNEQFF
V gene: TRBV27; J gene: TRBJ1-1; CDR3 protein: CASSPIGLSGTEAFF
V gene: TRBV28; J gene: TRBJ2-3; CDR3 protein: CAGSASRGSTDTQYF
V gene: TRBV20-1; J gene: TRBJ2-5; CDR3 protein: CSVSEAGGPETQYF
V gene: TRBV9; J gene: TRBJ2-3; CDR3 protein: CASSVDLVLAGIPDTQYF
V gene: TRBV6-2/TRBV6-3; J gene: TRBJ1-1; CDR3 protein: CASRYRESNTEAFF
V gene: TRBV12-5; J gene: TRBJ2-1; CDR3 protein: CASGLQRGGFKNEQFF
V gene: TRBV4-2; J gene: TRBJ2-5; CDR3 protein: CASSSSPGDEETQYF
V gene: TRBV7-9; J gene: TRBJ2-7; CDR3 protein: CASSPALAGAYEQYF
V gene: TRBV7-3; J gene: TRBJ2-2; CDR3 protein: CASSQTSGTTGELFF
V gene: TRBV6-1; J gene: TRBJ2-1; CDR3 protein: CASSEGHPLNPLSNEQFF
V gene: TRBV28; J gene: TRBJ2-1; CDR3 protein: CASKVGTGGNEQFF
V gene: TRBV5-1; J gene: TRBJ2-5; CDR3 protein: CASSLGQDQETQYF
V gene: TRBV6-6; J gene: TRBJ2-3; CDR3 protein: CASSWVWGASTDTQYF
V gene: TRBV15; J gene: TRBJ1-2; CDR3 protein: CATSRRQGTYGYTF
V gene: TRBV5-6; J gene: TRBJ1-3; CDR3 protein: CASSLGGASGNTIYF
V gene: TRBV7-3; J gene: TRBJ1-2; CDR3 protein: CASSAIEETYGYTF
V gene: TRBV29-1; J gene: TRBJ1-1; CDR3 protein: CSGARGAEAFF
V gene: TRBV11-2; J gene: TRBJ1-4; CDR3 protein: CASSLDLATNEKLFF
V gene: TRBV28; J gene: TRBJ1-4; CDR3 protein: CASSPWGVNLATNEKLFF
V gene: TRBV30; J gene: TRBJ2-1; CDR3 protein: CAWSRSGGPYNEQFF
V gene: TRBV9; J gene: TRBJ1-3; CDR3 protein: CASSVRTVSGNTIYF
V gene: TRBV5-5; J gene: TRBJ1-4; CDR3 protein: CASSQHLTGLNEKLFF
V gene: TRBV12-3/TRBV12-4; J gene: TRBJ2-1; CDR3 protein: CASSLPLLLAASYNEQFF
V gene: TRBV5-6; J gene: TRBJ1-1; CDR3 protein: CASSFIWATEAFF
V gene: TRBV20-1; J gene: TRBJ1-1; CDR3 protein: CSATVDSMNTEAFF
V gene: TRBV28; J gene: TRBJ1-1; CDR3 protein: CASSLHRDGNTEAFF
V gene: TRBV6-5; J gene: TRBJ1-2; CDR3 protein: CASGDRVYYGYTF
V gene: TRBV4-3; J gene: TRBJ2-1; CDR3 protein: CASSQDQESYNEQFF
V gene: TRBV5-1; J gene: TRBJ1-1; CDR3 protein: CASSLVGQPNTEAFF
V gene: TRBV7-2; J gene: TRBJ1-5; CDR3 protein: CASSPTGVSQPQHF
V gene: TRBV6-2/TRBV6-3; J gene: TRBJ2-5; CDR3 protein: CASSGSGGETQYF
V gene: TRBV27; J gene: TRBJ2-1; CDR3 protein: CASSFGGHNEQFF
V gene: TRBV5-5; J gene: TRBJ2-5; CDR3 protein: CASIGAGGYTSGAETQYF
V gene: TRBV5-1; J gene: TRBJ2-5; CDR3 protein: CASSRTPTGAIETQYF
V gene: TRBV10-3; J gene: TRBJ2-5; CDR3 protein: CAIRAGQGFKETQYF
V gene: TRBV29-1; J gene: TRBJ2-2; CDR3 protein: CSVAGGQNTGELFF